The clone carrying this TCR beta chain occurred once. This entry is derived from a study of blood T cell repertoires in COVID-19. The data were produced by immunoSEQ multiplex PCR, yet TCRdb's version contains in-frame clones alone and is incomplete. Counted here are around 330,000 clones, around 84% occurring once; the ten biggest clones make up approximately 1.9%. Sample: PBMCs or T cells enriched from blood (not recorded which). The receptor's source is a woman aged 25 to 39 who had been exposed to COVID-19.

The CDR3 region is CASSQNRVGGMVNEKLFF. CDR3 nucleotide sequence: TGTGCCAGCAGCCAAAATCGTGTAGGGGGCATGGTAAATGAAAAACTGTTTTTT. V gene TRBV14 combines with J gene TRBJ1-4; 7 bases are shared with TRBD1. V shed 2 bases and J 5 bases; nucleotides not matched to a gene: 14. Germline V gene lookup returns CDR1 SGHDN and CDR2 FVKESK. The CDR3 extends over 18 amino acids.